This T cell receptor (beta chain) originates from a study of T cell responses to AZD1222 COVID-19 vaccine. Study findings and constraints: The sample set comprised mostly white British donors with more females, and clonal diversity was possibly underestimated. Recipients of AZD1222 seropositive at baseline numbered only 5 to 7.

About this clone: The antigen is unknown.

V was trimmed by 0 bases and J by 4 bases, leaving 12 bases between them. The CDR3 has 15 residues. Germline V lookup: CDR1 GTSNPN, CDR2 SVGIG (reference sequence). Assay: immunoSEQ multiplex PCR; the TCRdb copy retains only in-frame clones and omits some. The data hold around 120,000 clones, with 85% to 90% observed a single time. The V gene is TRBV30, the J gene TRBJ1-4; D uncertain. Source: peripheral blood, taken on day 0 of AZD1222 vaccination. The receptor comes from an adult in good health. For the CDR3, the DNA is TGTGCCTGGAGTGTTGGAGGGAGGAATAATGAAAAACTGTTTTTT. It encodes CAWSVGGRNNEKLFF.